A single sample is the source of the 21 T cell receptor beta chains below, sequenced in a study of response to subunit inactivated influenza vaccine. TCRdb re-called the RT-PCR reads through MiXCR, storing one row per CDR3 protein. Of roughly 540,000 distinct CDR3 sequences listed, around a quarter are singletons. The same sample was also used in a study of T cells expressing NK-cell markers. Per that paper: UMIs were included in TCR beta cDNA generated by 5'RACE template switching.

The sample consisted of CD4+ T cells sorted from PBMCs, taken roughly 12 days after vaccination. These receptors were collected from a man in his fifties or sixties who received an inactivated influenza vaccine.

The chain is built from TRBV2 and TRBJ1-2, with D unclear. The length of the CDR3 is 13 residues. V was cut by 6 bases and J by 2 bases, with 10 bases left in between. Germline loops: CDR1 SNHLY, CDR2 FYNNEI. The CDR3: CASSADLNYGYTF. The CDR3 coding sequence is TGTGCCAGCAGCGCGGACCTGAACTATGGCTACACCTTC.

The chain links TRBV12-3 or TRBV12-4 to TRBJ2-5, with TRBD2 identical over 9 bases. J gave up 5 bases and V 3 bases, and 4 bases lay outside the gene matches. CDR3 length: 14 amino acids. The CDR3 is CASSLRGGGETQYF. Here the CDR3 DNA reads TGTGCCAGCAGTTTGCGGGGGGGTGGGGAGACCCAGTACTTC.

This chain connects TRBV5-5 to TRBJ1-4; 7 bases align to TRBD1. V lost 4 bases and J lost 6; bases outside the gene matches: 9. Looked up from germline, CDR1 is SGHKS and CDR2 is YYEKEE (reference sequence). The CDR3 contains 15 residues. CDR3 DNA sequence: TGTGCCAGCAGCCCCACAGGGGCGCGGGATGAAAAACTGTTTTTT. Translating it yields CASSPTGARDEKLFF.

The chain joins TRBV5-1 to TRBJ1-1; a weak D match, TRBD1 (6 bases). This CDR3 has 15 amino acids. The ends were cut back, 2 bases at V and 4 bases at J, with 15 bases in the middle. Germline V gives CDR1 SGHRS, CDR2 YFSETQ. This CDR3 is CASSFGWEGGTEAFF. The CDR3 coding sequence is TGCGCCAGCAGCTTTGGGTGGGAAGGGGGCACTGAAGCTTTCTTT.

This CDR3 is CASSYRGTGYKNTEAFF. CDR3 sequence (DNA): TGTGCCAGCAGTTACAGGGGGACAGGGTATAAGAACACTGAAGCTTTCTTT. This chain uses TRBV6-5 with TRBJ1-1; 9 positions agree with TRBD1. Germline CDR1 and CDR2: MNHEY and SVGAGI. Trimming took 2 bases from V and 1 from J; bases not matched to a gene: 8. This CDR3 contains 17 residues.

The chain links TRBV20-1 to TRBJ2-2; maybe TRBD1 (5 bases). V was shortened by 3 bases and J by 1 base, with 9 bases between the two germline ends. CDR3 length: 14 residues. In germline, CDR1 is DFQATT, CDR2 SNEGSKA (reference sequence). CDR3 nucleotide sequence: TGCAGTGCTAGCGGGCAGGGGAACACCGGGGAGCTGTTTTTT. Translation: CSASGQGNTGELFF.

The chain links TRBV20-1 to TRBJ2-7; 8 bases match TRBD2. The V gene's germline CDR1 is DFQATT and CDR2 SNEGSKA (reference sequence). There are 15 residues in the CDR3. The trim removed 5 bases at V and 3 bases at J, leaving 12 bases unmatched. CDR3 sequence (DNA): TGCAGTGCTCTAAGTGGAGCGGGAGCCCTCTACGAGCAGTACTTC. It yields the protein CSALSGAGALYEQYF.

The chain is built from TRBV12-3 or TRBV12-4 and TRBJ2-2; D gene ambiguous. The CDR3 runs to 14 residues. The V gene lost 8 bases and the J gene lost 0 bases, with 10 bases spanning the gap. CDR3 in amino acids: CASPKGANTGELFF. The CDR3 region has the DNA TGTGCCAGCCCCAAGGGCGCGAACACCGGGGAGCTGTTTTTT.

This clonotype was recorded a few times. The chain links TRBV5-5 to TRBJ1-4; 8 bases fit TRBD1. V shed 3 bases, J shed 7 bases, and the junction held 5 bases outside the gene matches. CDR1 is SGHKS and CDR2 is YYEKEE in the germline V gene (reference sequence). The CDR3 length is 14 residues. CDR3 sequence reads: CASSSRQGSEKLFF. CDR3 coding DNA: TGTGCCAGCAGCTCAAGACAGGGGAGTGAAAAACTGTTTTTT.

This clonotype was observed at least ten times. The J gene is TRBJ2-4, the V gene TRBV29-1; D may be TRBD1 (6 bases). Germline CDR1 and CDR2: SQVTM and ANQGSEA. The CDR3 length is 13 residues. Trimming pared 6 bases from V and 3 bases from J, leaving 12 bases between. Here the CDR3 reads CSVRQASKNIQYF. CDR3 DNA: TGCAGCGTACGACAGGCCAGCAAAAACATTCAGTACTTC.

The J gene is TRBJ2-1, the V gene TRBV4-3, with 8 bases lining up with TRBD1. Germline V gene data show CDR1 as LGHNA and CDR2 as YSLEER. Trimming cost V 1 base and J 1 base; bases outside gene matches: 3. CDR3 length equals 16 residues. CDR3 region: CASSQGTGTSYNEQFF. CDR3 in DNA: TGCGCCAGCAGCCAAGGGACAGGGACGTCCTACAATGAGCAGTTCTTC.

CDR3: CATSEGTASYNEQFF. The CDR3 DNA reads TGTGCCACCAGTGAGGGGACTGCCTCCTACAATGAGCAGTTCTTC. The chain recombines TRBV24-1 with TRBJ2-1; perhaps TRBD2 as D (6 bases). Trimming took off 4 bases at V and 0 bases at J, with 9 bases between the two ends. Per the germline V gene, CDR1 is KGHDR and CDR2 is SFDVKD. The CDR3 runs 15 residues.

There are a few counts of this clonotype. The rearrangement uses TRBV12-3 or TRBV12-4 and TRBJ2-7; the match to TRBD2 covers 9 bases. The CDR3 totals 16 residues. After removal of 3 bases from V and 5 bases from J, the junction contained 11 bases not matched to a gene. In DNA, the CDR3 is TGTGCCAGCAGTTTCCTTAGCGGGAGAGGGGTAAACGAGCAGTACTTC. Translation: CASSFLSGRGVNEQYF.

This clonotype was observed a handful of times. The chain couples TRBV5-1 to TRBJ2-2; no firm D call. Germline V gene sequence: CDR1 SGHRS, CDR2 YFSETQ. V was pared by 0 bases and J by 1 base, with 7 bases between. The CDR3 contains 15 residues. The CDR3 is CASSLEGWNTGELFF. The CDR3 DNA follows: TGCGCCAGCAGCTTGGAAGGGTGGAACACCGGGGAGCTGTTTTTT.

The chain has TRBV7-2 and TRBJ1-1; D remains ambiguous. CDR1 and CDR2 (germline): SGHTA, FQGNSA. Between the trimmed V and J ends, which lost 6 bases and 1 base, there was a span of 9 bases. This CDR3 spans 13 amino acids. The CDR3 here is CASRRVTNTEAFF. The CDR3 DNA sequence: TGTGCCAGCAGGCGGGTTACGAACACTGAAGCTTTCTTT. The full variable domain, its missing parts supplied by reference TRBV7-2 and TRBJ1-1, is GAGVSQSPSNKVTEKGKDVELRCDPISGHTALYWYRQSLGQGLEFLIYFQGNSAPDKSGLPSDRFSAERTGGSVSTLTIQRTQQEDSAVYLCASRRVTNTEAFFGQGTRLTVV.

This clonotype was observed many times. The chain combines TRBV15 with TRBJ2-4; D remains ambiguous. V lost 3 bases and J 9 bases, leaving 15 bases between the germline ends. The CDR3 is 14 amino acids. Germline V gene lookup returns CDR1 LNHNV and CDR2 YYDKDF (reference sequence). The CDR3 is CATSSDRGLGIQYF. CDR3 sequence (DNA): TGTGCCACCAGCAGTGACCGTGGCCTGGGCATTCAGTACTTC. Full variable domain (missing parts from reference TRBV15 and TRBJ2-4): DAMVIQNPRYQVTQFGKPVTLSCSQTLNHNVMYWYQQKSSQAPKLLFHYYDKDFNNEADTPDNFQSRRPNTSFCFLDIRSPGLGDTAMYLCATSSDRGLGIQYFGAGTRLSVL.

The chain uses TRBV28 and TRBJ2-3; the match to TRBD2 covers 11 bases. Germline V gives CDR1 MDHEN, CDR2 SYDVKM. V shed 3 bases, J shed 0 bases, and the junction held 5 bases outside the gene matches. The length of the CDR3 is 17 residues. The CDR3 spells CASSFGVAGGSTDTQYF. In DNA, the CDR3 is TGTGCCAGCAGTTTCGGAGTAGCGGGGGGGAGCACAGATACGCAGTATTTT.

This chain uses TRBV10-3 with TRBJ2-5; D may be TRBD1 (5 bases). V was pared by 10 bases and J by 0 bases, with 12 bases between. The CDR3 length is 13 residues. Germline CDR1 and CDR2: ENHRY and SYGVKD. This CDR3 is CATQTANQETQYF. DNA of the CDR3: TGTGCCACTCAGACAGCCAACCAAGAGACCCAGTACTTC.

The chain carries TRBV6-2 or TRBV6-3 and TRBJ2-7; maybe TRBD1 (5 bases). Trimming took off 1 base at V and 4 bases at J, with 11 bases between the two ends. Germline-derived CDR1 and CDR2 are MNHEY and SVGEGT. The CDR3 is 14 residues long. For the CDR3, the DNA is TGTGCCAGCAGTTACTTCGACAGACCGTACGAGCAGTACTTC. Amino acid sequence: CASSYFDRPYEQYF.

In nucleotides, the CDR3 is TGTGCCACCAGCAGAGACCGGGCGTGGAGCACAGATACGCAGTATTTT. It translates to CATSRDRAWSTDTQYF. The chain joins TRBV15 to TRBJ2-3; D not certain. Germline assignment: CDR1 LNHNV and CDR2 YYDKDF (reference sequence). Trimming left V 0 bases short and J 0 bases short, with 10 bases between. This CDR3 has 16 amino acids.

The chain joins TRBV7-2 to TRBJ1-2, with D perhaps matching TRBD1 (6 bases). V lost 5 bases, J lost 3 bases, and 16 bases lay in between. The CDR3 spans 15 residues. Germline V gene data show CDR1 as SGHTA and CDR2 as FQGNSA. CDR3 amino acids: CASSPWDGGYYGYTF. In DNA form, the CDR3 reads TGTGCCAGCAGCCCATGGGACGGGGGCTACTATGGCTACACCTTC.